Given below is one T cell receptor beta chain in context. The CDR3 totals 12 residues. Germline V gene data show CDR1 as LNHDA and CDR2 as SQIVND (reference sequence). Trimming removed 3 bases from V and 6 bases from J, with 8 bases in between. Clones were sequenced by immunoSEQ multiplex PCR, and TCRdb holds only the in-frame ones, with some missing. There are some 150,000 clones in the sample; around 86% occur only once, and roughly 9% lies in the top ten. This entry belongs to a study of blood T cell repertoires in COVID-19. Turning to the study itself: Donors in the United States, Italy and Spain gave samples during acute or convalescent COVID-19.

This rearrangement joins TRBV19 to TRBJ1-2; D might be TRBD1 (5 bases). The material sequenced was peripheral blood. This sequence was found in a woman aged 60-75 years with active or convalescent COVID-19. This chain's CDR3 is CASSISGDGYTF. CDR3 DNA: TGTGCCAGTAGTATTTCGGGGGATGGCTACACCTTC.